This entry describes one T cell receptor beta chain. The record originates from a study of regulatory T cells in long-lasting Graves disease. The time point here: newly diagnosed GD, antithyroid drugs for less than 3 months. Isolated PBMC RNA provided the starting material for the TCR library. An endocrinology department in Xi'an, China, supplied the patients. Looked up from germline, CDR1 is DFQATT and CDR2 is SNEGSKA (reference sequence). There are 14 residues in the CDR3. The V end lost 3 bases, the J end lost 2 bases, and 11 bases lay between the germline ends. Building the TCR beta libraries relied on iRepertoire HTBI primers, and CDR3 regions underwent Arm-PCR. A single record per CDR3 protein comes from TCRdb applying MiXCR to the multiplex PCR reads. The sample lists about 420,000 distinct CDR3 sequences, about a sixth seen once, with about 25% in the top ten. The data also belong to a second study, concerning T cells in Graves' hyperthyroidism and ophthalmopathy.

The genes are TRBV20-1 and TRBJ1-5, with D perhaps matching TRBD1 (5 bases). This specimen was peripheral blood mononuclear cells (PBMCs), taken at new diagnosis, from a patient treated with antithyroid drugs. This clonotype was sampled from a woman aged 18-29 years with Graves disease. CDR3 sequence: CSASGIGGNQPQHF. The CDR3 coding sequence is TGCAGTGCTAGTGGAATAGGGGGCAATCAGCCCCAGCATTTT.